The rows below give T cell receptor beta chains drawn from one sample of a study of cytomegalovirus exposure and HLA in healthy donors. Libraries were prepared by immunoSEQ multiplex PCR; TCRdb keeps only in-frame clonotypes and omits some of them. The repertoire consists of 150,000 or so clones, with approximately 80% occurring once and the leading ten covering about 13%. The specimen sequenced was PBMCs. These TCRs come from a man in his forties in good health and CMV-seropositive. The CDR3 runs from the conserved cysteine through the conserved F or W. The order of the fields is clone size, D gene, V gene, J gene, CDR3 protein, CDR3 DNA. D genes are given only for firm matches. Rows give clone size only sometimes, using once, few, many, or a class for an expanded clone.

few	TRBD2	TRBV29-1	TRBJ2-7	CSVRGVAGVYEQYF	TGCAGCGTCCGGGGGGTAGCGGGAGTATACGAGCAGTACTTC
once	.	TRBV6-5	TRBJ2-3	CASRRTGLGTQYF	TGTGCCAGCAGACGAACAGGGTTAGGTACGCAGTATTTT
.	.	TRBV5-8	TRBJ1-5	CASTFLFSRNQPQHF	TGTGCCAGCACCTTCCTATTTTCGCGAAATCAGCCCCAGCATTTT
.	TRBD2	TRBV28	TRBJ2-7	CASGGEPGLAHEQYF	TGTGCCAGCGGGGGGGAGCCGGGACTAGCCCACGAGCAGTACTTC
.	TRBD2	TRBV6-6	TRBJ2-2	CASRTSGRAGELFF	TGTGCCAGCAGGACTAGCGGGAGAGCCGGGGAGCTGTTTTTT
.	.	TRBV27	TRBJ2-7	CASSGQGYEQYF	TGTGCCAGCAGTGGTCAGGGCTACGAGCAGTACTTC
.	TRBD1	TRBV5-1	TRBJ2-2	CASSLGGTATGELFF	TGCGCCAGCAGCTTGGGAGGGACAGCTACCGGGGAGCTGTTTTTT
.	TRBD2	TRBV5-4	TRBJ2-2	CASSLAPGLAGGTGELFF	TGTGCCAGCAGCTTAGCCCCGGGACTAGCGGGAGGCACCGGGGAGCTGTTTTTT
.	TRBD2	TRBV5-1	TRBJ2-4	CASSLGLSSGRAKNIQYF	TGCGCCAGCAGCTTGGGCCTTTCTAGCGGAAGAGCCAAAAACATTCAGTACTTC
.	TRBD1	TRBV6-6	TRBJ2-7	CASSYGGQTYEQYF	TGTGCCAGCAGTTACGGGGGACAGACCTACGAGCAGTACTTC
few	.	TRBV7-2	TRBJ2-3	CASSFGVPTDTQYF	TGTGCCAGCAGCTTCGGAGTCCCCACAGATACGCAGTATTTT
once	.	TRBV11-2	TRBJ2-5	CASSPYQETQYF	TGTGCCAGCAGCCCGTACCAAGAGACCCAGTACTTC
.	.	TRBV7-9	TRBJ2-1	CASSLALAEQFF	TGTGCCAGCAGCTTAGCGCTAGCGGAGCAGTTCTTC
.	.	TRBV27	TRBJ2-1	CASSLLVGEQFF	TGTGCCAGCAGTTTGCTAGTCGGTGAGCAGTTCTTC
.	.	TRBV9	TRBJ1-1	CASSVDVGVTEAFF	TGTGCCAGCAGCGTAGACGTAGGGGTAACTGAAGCTTTCTTT
.	.	TRBV29-1	TRBJ2-7	CSVTSNLGGEQYF	TGCAGCGTAACCTCGAACCTCGGAGGCGAGCAGTACTTC
few	.	TRBV5-6	TRBJ2-4	CASSALGVAKNIQYF	TGTGCCAGCAGCGCCTTGGGAGTTGCCAAAAACATTCAGTACTTC
.	TRBD2	TRBV27	TRBJ2-7	CASRTGLAVSSYEQYF	TGTGCCAGCAGGACCGGACTAGCGGTGAGCTCCTACGAGCAGTACTTC
.	.	TRBV27	TRBJ1-4	CASSSSGLFEKLFF	TGTGCCAGCAGCTCATCGGGGTTGTTCGAAAAACTGTTTTTT
.	.	TRBV7-2	TRBJ1-4	CASSADREKLFF	TGTGCCAGCAGCGCCGACAGAGAAAAACTGTTTTTT
.	.	TRBV6-5	TRBJ1-1	CASSPGQPNTEAFF	TGTGCCAGCAGCCCCGGACAGCCGAACACTGAAGCTTTCTTT
.	TRBD1	TRBV7-9	TRBJ1-4	CASSALDRSEKLFF	TGTGCCAGCAGCGCTCTGGACAGGTCGGAAAAACTGTTTTTT
.	TRBD1	TRBV11-2	TRBJ2-3	CASSPRQGGSTDTQYF	TGTGCCAGCAGCCCCCGACAGGGGGGATCCACAGATACGCAGTATTTT
.	TRBD2	TRBV5-4	TRBJ2-5	CASSPGGQGSEETQYF	TGTGCCAGCAGCCCGGGGGGGCAGGGAAGCGAGGAGACCCAGTACTTC
.	TRBD2	TRBV5-6	TRBJ2-7	CASSTGLAGNEQYF	TGTGCCAGCAGCACGGGACTAGCGGGTAACGAGCAGTACTTC
.	.	TRBV4-2	TRBJ2-7	CASSQDTATYEQYF	TGTGCCAGCAGCCAAGATACAGCTACCTACGAGCAGTACTTC
.	.	TRBV10-3	TRBJ2-7	CAIRAAPDASYEQYF	TGTGCCATCAGAGCGGCCCCGGACGCATCCTACGAGCAGTACTTC
.	TRBD2	TRBV7-9	TRBJ2-1	CASSLALAGTYNEQFF	TGTGCCAGCAGCTTAGCTCTAGCGGGGACATACAATGAGCAGTTCTTC
.	.	TRBV19	TRBJ1-1	CASSITGLGEAFF	TGTGCCAGTAGTATTACAGGGCTCGGGGAAGCTTTCTTT
once	.	TRBV7-9	TRBJ2-2	CASNIRGGELFF	TGTGCCAGCAACATAAGGGGCGGGGAGCTGTTTTTT
.	.	TRBV14	TRBJ2-1	CASSLLGVYNEQFF	TGTGCCAGCAGCCTTTTAGGGGTATACAATGAGCAGTTCTTC
.	TRBD1	TRBV6-1	TRBJ1-5	CASRGTVNQPQHF	TGTGCCAGCAGGGGGACAGTCAATCAGCCCCAGCATTTT
.	TRBD1	TRBV6-5	TRBJ1-2	CASSYDRGDYGYTF	TGTGCCAGCAGTTACGACAGGGGGGACTATGGCTACACCTTC
many	.	TRBV6-5	TRBJ2-7	CASSLISGFPYEQYF	TGTGCCAGCAGTTTAATAAGCGGGTTCCCCTACGAGCAGTACTTC
.	.	TRBV5-5	TRBJ2-1	CASSPDWSSYNEQFF	TGTGCCAGCAGCCCAGACTGGAGCTCCTACAATGAGCAGTTCTTC
.	.	TRBV9	TRBJ2-7	CASSVDYGSSYEQYF	TGTGCCAGCAGCGTAGATTACGGGAGCTCCTACGAGCAGTACTTC
once	.	TRBV28	TRBJ2-5	CASSLSLGGQNQETQYF	TGTGCCAGCAGTTTATCGTTGGGTGGACAGAACCAAGAGACCCAGTACTTC